Listed below are T cell receptor beta chains from one sample, sequenced in a study of shared clonotypes between healthy human individuals. TCRdb's copy holds only in-frame clones and misses some; the assay was immunoSEQ multiplex PCR. The repertoire holds nearly 1,000,000 clones, with less than 85% as singletons. Specimen: memory CD4+ T cells sorted from blood. The receptors derive from a man younger than 35 in good health. CDR3s include the opening cysteine and the closing phenylalanine or tryptophan. A D gene is named only where the DNA matches it firmly. A clone size is listed for some rows: how often the clone was seen (once, few, many), or a class if it is expanded.

>NA|TRBD1|14|TRBJ1-5|TRBV10-2
CASSSTGVTQPQHF
TGCGCCAGCAGTTCGACAGGGGTCACTCAGCCCCAGCATTTT
>NA|NA|15|TRBJ2-1|TRBV7-2
CASSLDIGRTNEQFF
TGTGCCAGCAGCTTAGACATAGGGCGTACGAATGAGCAGTTCTTC
>NA|NA|12|TRBJ2-7|TRBV6-5
CASSMRAGEQYF
TGTGCCAGCAGTATGCGGGCGGGGGAGCAGTACTTC
>NA|TRBD1|15|TRBJ2-2|TRBV5-6
CASSFGQANTGELFF
TGTGCCAGCAGCTTCGGACAGGCGAACACCGGGGAGCTGTTTTTT
>NA|NA|13|TRBJ1-1|TRBV15
CATSRDFGAEAFF
TGTGCCACCAGCAGAGATTTCGGGGCAGAAGCTTTCTTT
>NA|TRBD1|16|TRBJ1-6|TRBV5-1
CASSLVRQGSYSPLHF
TGCGCCAGCAGCTTGGTGAGACAGGGGTCTTATTCACCCCTCCACTTT
>NA|TRBD1|13|TRBJ2-5|TRBV5-1
CASSFGQGETQYF
TGCGCCAGCAGCTTTGGACAGGGTGAGACCCAGTACTTC
>NA|TRBD1|14|TRBJ1-5|TRBV5-5
CASSVDRGNQPQHF
TGTGCCAGCAGCGTCGACAGGGGCAATCAGCCCCAGCATTTT
>NA|NA|12|TRBJ2-3|TRBV6-5
CASSSTEDTQYF
TGTGCCAGCAGTTCGACGGAGGATACGCAGTATTTT
>few|NA|15|TRBJ2-5|TRBV30
CAWSVGGLQPETQYF
TGTGCCTGGAGTGTGGGGGGGCTCCAGCCAGAGACCCAGTACTTC
>NA|TRBD1|14|TRBJ1-4|TRBV19
CASSREGGTEKLFF
TGTGCCAGTAGTCGGGAAGGGGGCACTGAAAAACTGTTTTTT
>few|NA|17|TRBJ1-6|TRBV5-6
CASSTFDRSSYNSPLHF
TGTGCCAGCAGCACCTTCGACAGGAGCTCCTATAATTCACCCCTCCACTTT
>once|TRBD2|15|TRBJ2-3|TRBV5-1
CASSAPGGYTDTQYF
TGCGCCAGCAGCGCCCCGGGGGGGTACACAGATACGCAGTATTTT
>NA|TRBD2|15|TRBJ2-1|TRBV18
CASSPRTSSGNEQFF
TGTGCCAGCTCACCACGGACTAGTTCGGGCAATGAGCAGTTCTTC
>NA|TRBD2|15|TRBJ2-7|TRBV10-3
CAISDRGRDAYEQYF
TGTGCCATCAGTGATCGCGGGAGGGACGCCTACGAGCAGTACTTC
>NA|NA|14|TRBJ2-3|TRBV11-2
CASSLVGPLIQQYF
TGTGCCAGCAGCTTAGTAGGTCCGCTGATACAGCAGTATTTT
>NA|NA|15|TRBJ1-6|TRBV5-1
CASSEQVPVDSPLHF
TGCGCCAGCAGCGAACAGGTCCCTGTTGATTCACCCCTCCACTTT
>NA|TRBD1|17|TRBJ1-6|TRBV7-2
CASRTHTRQGDNSPLHF
TGTGCCAGCAGGACCCATACGCGACAGGGGGACAATTCACCCCTCCACTTT
>NA|TRBD2|13|TRBJ2-7|TRBV25-1
CASSRSGTYEQYF
TGTGCCAGCAGTAGGAGCGGGACCTACGAGCAGTACTTC
>few|NA|16|TRBJ2-2|TRBV5-8
CASSLGAVWDTGELFF
TGTGCCAGCAGCTTGGGGGCAGTTTGGGACACCGGGGAGCTGTTTTTT
>NA|NA|15|TRBJ1-6|TRBV7-2
CASSSRLEGGSPLHF
TGTGCCAGCAGCTCAAGGTTGGAGGGCGGTTCACCCCTCCACTTT
>NA|NA|13|TRBJ1-5|TRBV11-2
CASSENRDQPQHF
TGTGCCAGCAGCGAGAACAGGGACCAGCCCCAGCATTTT
>NA|TRBD1|14|TRBJ1-6|TRBV6-5
CASRRKDRDSPLHF
TGTGCCAGCAGGAGAAAAGACAGGGACTCACCCCTCCACTTT
>once|TRBD2|15|TRBJ2-7|TRBV7-2
CASSLEGGPYREQYF
TGTGCCAGCAGCTTAGAGGGAGGGCCTTATCGGGAGCAGTACTTC
>NA|NA|14|TRBJ2-3|TRBV5-1
CASRSAASTDTQYF
TGCGCCAGCAGATCGGCAGCGAGCACAGATACGCAGTATTTT
>NA|TRBD2|18|TRBJ2-7|TRBV30
CAWRIPGTSGRFSYEQYF
TGTGCCTGGAGGATCCCCGGGACTAGCGGGAGGTTCTCCTACGAGCAGTACTTC
>NA|NA|15|TRBJ2-3|TRBV10-1
CASSLTGTSTDTQYF
TGCGCCAGCAGCCTGACAGGGACTAGCACAGATACGCAGTATTTT
>NA|NA|14|TRBJ1-4|TRBV5-1
CASSGGTPNEKLFF
TGCGCCAGCAGCGGCGGGACACCTAATGAAAAACTGTTTTTT
>few|TRBD2|16|TRBJ2-5|TRBV7-2
CASSSGLAGPRETQYF
TGTGCCAGCAGCTCAGGACTAGCGGGGCCTCGCGAGACCCAGTACTTC
>NA|NA|13|TRBJ1-4|TRBV28
CASSLTVNEKLFF
TGTGCCAGCAGTTTAACCGTAAATGAAAAACTGTTTTTT
>once|NA|15|TRBJ1-2|TRBV4-1
CASSQGGRGNYGYTF
TGCGCCAGCAGCCAAGGTGGCAGGGGAAACTATGGCTACACCTTC
>NA|NA|12|TRBJ2-4|TRBV18
CASSSAKNIQYF
TGTGCCAGCTCTTCAGCCAAAAACATTCAGTACTTC
>NA|TRBD1|14|TRBJ1-6|TRBV19
CASRDRVGQAPLHF
TGTGCCAGTAGGGACAGGGTGGGACAAGCACCCCTCCACTTT
>NA|NA|18|TRBJ1-5|TRBV21-1
CASSKVAGADLDNQPQHF
TGTGCCAGCAGCAAAGTAGCAGGGGCGGATCTGGACAATCAGCCCCAGCATTTT
>NA|NA|14|TRBJ1-1|TRBV5-1
CASSSKSGPTEAFF
TGCGCCAGCAGCTCCAAGTCAGGGCCCACTGAAGCTTTCTTT
>NA|NA|13|TRBJ2-7|TRBV4-1
CASSQRSGYEQYF
TGCGCCAGCAGCCAAAGGTCGGGCTACGAGCAGTACTTC
>NA|TRBD1|13|TRBJ1-2|TRBV28
CASRSTGVDGYTF
TGTGCCAGCAGATCGACAGGGGTCGATGGCTACACCTTC
>NA|NA|20|TRBJ1-6|TRBV4-2
CASSQDYSVAGSSYNSPLHF
TGTGCCAGCAGCCAAGATTATTCGGTTGCCGGAAGCTCCTATAATTCACCCCTCCACTTT
>NA|NA|14|TRBJ2-7|TRBV2
CASSLGTQGYEQYF
TGTGCCAGCAGTCTCGGGACCCAGGGGTACGAGCAGTACTTC
>NA|TRBD2|14|TRBJ2-7|TRBV19
CASSERGGAGEQYF
TGTGCCAGTAGCGAGCGGGGGGGAGCCGGGGAGCAGTACTTC
>NA|TRBD2|14|TRBJ2-7|TRBV19
CATRDYKTSYEQYF
TGTGCCACCCGGGACTACAAGACTTCCTACGAGCAGTACTTC
>NA|NA|13|TRBJ2-2|TRBV28
CASSARHTGELFF
TGTGCCAGCAGCGCTAGACACACCGGGGAGCTGTTTTTT
>NA|NA|15|TRBJ2-1|TRBV7-7
CASSPLGSGGNEQFF
TGTGCTAGCAGCCCGCTCGGGAGTGGGGGCAATGAGCAGTTCTTC
>NA|NA|13|TRBJ2-7|TRBV10-2
CASTNGGTYEQYF
TGCGCCAGCACTAACGGGGGCACCTACGAGCAGTACTTC
>few|NA|14|TRBJ2-5|TRBV7-8
CASSDREGVGTQYF
TGTGCCAGCAGCGACAGGGAGGGGGTCGGGACCCAGTACTTC
>NA|TRBD1|18|TRBJ1-3|TRBV9
CASSAHPGQGHSGNTIYF
TGTGCCAGCAGCGCTCATCCGGGACAGGGACACTCTGGAAACACCATATATTTT
>NA|NA|15|TRBJ1-2|TRBV7-2
CASSNWTASNYGYTF
TGTGCCAGCAGCAACTGGACAGCCTCTAACTATGGCTACACCTTC
>NA|TRBD2|14|TRBJ2-3|TRBV28
CASSQSGGTDTQYF
TGTGCCAGCAGTCAAAGCGGGGGCACAGATACGCAGTATTTT
>NA|NA|15|TRBJ2-4|TRBV5-6
CASSWGVGAKNIQYF
TGTGCCAGCAGCTGGGGGGTAGGAGCCAAAAACATTCAGTACTTC
>NA|NA|10|TRBJ2-7|TRBV6-4
CASNHYEQYF
TGTGCCAGCAACCACTACGAGCAGTACTTC
>NA|NA|15|TRBJ2-3|TRBV6-5
CASSSSGSSTDTQYF
TGTGCCAGCAGTTCGTCAGGGTCGAGCACAGATACGCAGTATTTT
>NA|NA|13|TRBJ2-1|TRBV10-3
CAISESIYNEQFF
TGTGCCATCAGTGAATCGATATACAATGAGCAGTTCTTC
>NA|NA|15|TRBJ2-3|TRBV5-1
CASSEVGAPTDTQYF
TGCGCCAGCTCCGAGGTGGGAGCCCCCACAGATACGCAGTATTTT
>few|NA|15|TRBJ2-2|TRBV6-1
CASMPQATNTGELFF
TGTGCCAGCATGCCCCAAGCGACGAACACCGGGGAGCTGTTTTTT
>NA|TRBD1|16|TRBJ2-3|TRBV4-3
CASSHSTGDSTDTQYF
TGCGCCAGCAGCCACTCGACAGGGGATAGCACAGATACGCAGTATTTT